These 24 T cell receptor beta chains share one sample of origin, sequenced in a study of blood T cells in healthy people across ages. Primers used in a second PCR of roughly 6 to 12 cycles were a sample-barcoded 5' primer and a J-beta primer mix. MiXCR, applied by TCRdb to the 5' RACE reads, yields one record per CDR3 protein. This table holds 730,000 or so distinct CDR3 sequences, around 43% found once. Sequenced material: blood. The receptor set was obtained from an elderly man in good health.

The chain combines TRBV20-1 with TRBJ2-7; the D gene is possibly TRBD2 (5 bases). CDR1 is DFQATT, CDR2 SNEGSKA, per germline (reference sequence). The germline V and J ends were trimmed by 3 bases and 2 bases, with 8 bases remaining between them. The CDR3 length is 12 residues. The CDR3, as DNA: TGCAGTGCTAGTAGCGACGCCTACGAGCAGTACTTC. This encodes CSASSDAYEQYF.

The chain uses TRBV29-1 and TRBJ2-7; D possibly corresponds to TRBD1 (5 bases). The CDR3 is 14 amino acids. Trimming took off 0 bases at V and 3 bases at J, with 12 bases between the two ends. Germline lookup yields CDR1 SQVTM and CDR2 ANQGSEA. The CDR3 region has the DNA TGCAGCGTTGAAGAGGTAGGGGCTGGCTACGAGCAGTACTTC. Protein product: CSVEEVGAGYEQYF.

The genes are TRBV5-8 and TRBJ2-4; D gene unclear. Germline values: CDR1 SGHTS, CDR2 YDEGEE. This CDR3 has 16 residues. V was pared by 1 base and J by 0 bases, with 11 bases between. CDR3 bases: TGTGCCAGCAGCTTGAAAGGCCTTGTAGCCAAAAACATTCAGTACTTC. Its translation is CASSLKGLVAKNIQYF.

V and J are TRBV4-3 and TRBJ2-7, with 11 bases lining up with TRBD2. Germline V lookup: CDR1 LGHNA, CDR2 YSLEER. V dropped 3 bases and J dropped 1; count of bases not matched to a gene: 8. The CDR3 is 17 residues long. CDR3 coding DNA: TGCGCCAGCAGCCAGGACCCGGTAGCGGGGGGGTCCTACGAGCAGTACTTC. Its protein is CASSQDPVAGGSYEQYF.

This clonotype occurred many times. CDR3 DNA: TGCGCCAGCAGCCACCGAAAGGGCAGGGTGACCCAGTACTTC. This encodes CASSHRKGRVTQYF. The J gene is TRBJ2-5, the V gene TRBV4-3, with D maybe TRBD1 (5 bases). Per germline, CDR1 LGHNA and CDR2 YSLEER. This CDR3 is 14 amino acids long. V lost 3 bases, J lost 7 bases, and 15 bases lay in between.

The chain joins TRBV12-3 or TRBV12-4 to TRBJ2-3, with a weak D call TRBD1 (7 bases). Trimming removed 4 bases from V and 6 bases from J, with 11 bases in between. The length of the CDR3 is 13 residues. The CDR3 sequence: CASSYRGLDTQYF. CDR3 nucleotides: TGTGCCAGCAGTTACAGGGGACTTGATACGCAGTATTTT.

The chain employs TRBV5-4 and TRBJ2-5; D unresolved. CDR1 is SGHNT, CDR2 YYREEE, per germline (reference sequence). V was clipped by 2 bases and J by 2 bases, with 13 bases between them. This CDR3 is built from 15 residues. The CDR3 coding sequence is TGTGCCAGCAGCTTTATCGGACCGATACAAGAGACCCAGTACTTC. Translation: CASSFIGPIQETQYF.

This clonotype has a handful of counts. The chain joins TRBV6-2 or TRBV6-3 to TRBJ2-5; tentatively, D is TRBD1 (5 bases). The DNA matches TRBJ2-1 better at its end, which makes the J call doubtful. The CDR3 has 18 residues. Germline values: CDR1 MNHEY, CDR2 SVGEGT. The CDR3, as DNA: TGTGCCAGCAGTTACACCTTCGAGTCTCGACAGAACCAAGAGACCCAGTTCTTC. It is translated as CASSYTFESRQNQETQFF.

The J gene is TRBJ2-7, the V gene TRBV7-2; D is undetermined. The CDR3 sequence is 16 residues long. Germline V lookup: CDR1 SGHTA, CDR2 FQGNSA. V lost 1 base, J lost 7 bases, and 20 bases lay in between. Here the CDR3 DNA reads TGTGCCAGCAGCTTAGGGGGTGGAGTCCTATACAATGAGCAGTACTTC. This codes for CASSLGGGVLYNEQYF.

The rearrangement joins TRBV7-2 to TRBJ1-5, with a weak D call TRBD1 (5 bases). Trimming took off 5 bases at V and 5 bases at J, with 13 bases between the two ends. This CDR3 is built from 14 residues. From germline, CDR1 is SGHTA and CDR2 FQGNSA. The CDR3 loop is CTSSPGTDDQPQHF. The CDR3 nucleotides read TGTACCAGCAGCCCCGGGACTGACGATCAGCCCCAGCATTTT.

The sample holds a few counts of this clonotype. The CDR3: CASSLAGAGSRAGELFF. The CDR3 DNA reads as TGCGCCAGCAGCTTGGCCGGGGCAGGAAGTCGGGCCGGGGAGCTGTTTTTT. V is TRBV5-1 and J is TRBJ2-2, with D perhaps assigned TRBD1 or TRBD2 (5 bases each). CDR1 SGHRS and CDR2 YFSETQ come from the germline V gene. The CDR3 is 17 residues long. The V gene lost 0 bases and the J gene lost 6 bases, with 18 bases spanning the gap.

In its sample, this clonotype was seen a few times. V usage is TRBV27 and J usage is TRBJ2-5; TRBD1 might be the D (6 bases). Germline loops: CDR1 MNHEY, CDR2 SMNVEV (reference sequence). This CDR3 comprises 14 residues. Trimming cost V 2 bases and J 4 bases, with 11 bases left between them. The DNA for the CDR3 is TGTGCCAGCAGTTTAAGGATAGGGGGAGAGACCCAGTACTTC. Protein product: CASSLRIGGETQYF.

The J gene is TRBJ2-5, the V gene TRBV7-2; no clear D. V lost 2 bases and J lost 5, with 6 bases in between. The CDR3 spans 12 residues. Germline-derived CDR1 and CDR2 are SGHTA and FQGNSA. Here the CDR3 DNA reads TGTGCCAGCAGCTTAAAAGCGGAGACCCAGTACTTC. Protein: CASSLKAETQYF.

The CDR3 spells CASSFRDPRNSPLHF. The CDR3 DNA follows: TGTGCCAGCAGTTTCCGGGACCCCCGTAATTCACCCCTCCACTTT. This sequence joins TRBV7-9 and TRBJ1-6; tentative D call: TRBD1 (5 bases). With 6 bases removed from V and 6 bases from J, the gap between germline ends came to 15 bases. CDR3 size: 15 residues. The germline CDR1 and CDR2 sequences are SEHNR and FQNEAQ (reference sequence).

V is TRBV3-1 and J is TRBJ2-5, with a weak D call TRBD2 (6 bases). Germline V gene sequence: CDR1 LGHDT, CDR2 YNNKEL (reference sequence). CDR3 length equals 13 residues. Trimming removed 7 bases from V and 5 bases from J, with 14 bases in between. The CDR3 sequence is CASKQRAGETQYF. In nucleotides, the CDR3 is TGTGCCAGCAAACAACGTGCGGGGGAGACCCAGTACTTC.

The J gene is TRBJ2-5, the V gene TRBV7-3; D unresolved. Per the germline V gene, CDR1 is SGHTA and CDR2 is FQGTGA. This CDR3 spans 14 amino acids. V was cut by 5 bases and J by 6 bases, with 16 bases left in between. The CDR3 coding sequence is TGTGCCAGCAGCCCCTCTTTTGGGCAGCAGACCCAGTACTTC. This sequence encodes CASSPSFGQQTQYF.

The chain couples TRBV7-6 to TRBJ1-4; no firm D call. Germline-derived CDR1 and CDR2 are SGHVS and FNYEAQ. V was trimmed by 5 bases and J by 10 bases, leaving 14 bases between them. This CDR3 has 13 residues. The CDR3 nucleotides are TGTGCCAGCAGCGAAGTACACGGCGGAAAACTGTTTTTT. Residues: CASSEVHGGKLFF.

The chain links TRBV21-1 to TRBJ2-7; the table calls TRBD2, which could not be checked here. TRBV21-1 is marked as a pseudogene. This CDR3 has 16 amino acids. The CDR3 DNA follows: TGTGCCAGCAGCCCACAGGTCAGGCTAGCAGGATACGAGCAGTACTTC. It specifies CASSPQVRLAGYEQYF.

This clonotype has a handful of counts. This chain uses TRBV5-1 with TRBJ2-1; 16 bases agree with TRBD2. V lost 2 bases to trimming and J lost 2 bases; unmatched junction nucleotides: 10. Germline V lookup: CDR1 SGHRS, CDR2 YFSETQ. The CDR3 length is 20 residues. The CDR3 reads CASSFTKGLAGGPPYNEQFF. The CDR3 region has the DNA TGCGCCAGCAGCTTTACAAAGGGACTAGCGGGAGGGCCCCCCTACAATGAGCAGTTCTTC.

The chain employs TRBV15 and TRBJ2-5; a possible D gene is TRBD1 (6 bases). Germline loops: CDR1 LNHNV, CDR2 YYDKDF (reference sequence). Deletions cut 3 bases from V and 1 base from J, with 9 bases between. The CDR3 spans 14 residues. In nucleotides, the CDR3 is TGTGCCACCAGCAGGAACAGGGCCCAAGAGACCCAGTACTTC. Its translation: CATSRNRAQETQYF.

The V call is TRBV27, the J call TRBJ2-4; tentative D call: TRBD1 (6 bases). The J call may be in error: the DNA end matches TRBJ2-7 better. The germline V gene has CDR1 MNHEY and CDR2 SMNVEV (reference sequence). This CDR3 has 15 amino acids. In nucleotides, the CDR3 is TGTGCCAGCAGATCCCGGACAGAGGCACTCTACGAGCAGTACTTC. It encodes CASRSRTEALYEQYF.

This clonotype was recorded a few times. This chain uses TRBV10-3 with TRBJ2-5, with D possibly matching TRBD2 (7 bases). Germline-derived CDR1 and CDR2 are ENHRY and SYGVKD. V lost 6 bases to trimming and J lost 4 bases, with 18 bases between them. The CDR3 spans 15 residues. The CDR3 DNA follows: TGTGCCATCAGAGAGGGGGAGGGGGTTCGAGAGACCCAGTACTTC. This encodes CAIREGEGVRETQYF.

For this clonotype: Relative to the germline gene, one junction end is altered; a read error may explain this. The genes are TRBV6-2 or TRBV6-3 and TRBJ2-3; 7 bases align to TRBD1. The length of the CDR3 is 15 residues. Germline V gene lookup returns CDR1 MNHEY and CDR2 SVGEGT. The CDR3 region is CAGSTGQVPTDTQYF. The CDR3 DNA reads as TGTGCCGGCAGTACCGGACAGGTGCCCACAGATACGCAGTATTTT.

The chain couples TRBV18 to TRBJ2-5; 8 bases fit TRBD1. The J call is doubtful: the DNA matches TRBJ2-4 better. The CDR3 contains 13 residues. Looked up from germline, CDR1 is KGHSH and CDR2 is LQKENI. In nucleotides, the CDR3 is TGTGCCAGCTCACGACAGGGGAAAAACATTCAGTACTTC. It yields the protein CASSRQGKNIQYF.